Here is one TCR beta chain with its context. Its antigen is not known. The iRepertoire nested amplicon-rescue multiplex PCR amplified TCR alpha and beta CDR3s from RNA. Input was roughly 85-450 ng of tissue mRNA or PBMC total RNA. TCRdb called the multiplex PCR reads again in MiXCR, with one record for every CDR3 protein. This sample carries 3,900 or so distinct CDR3 sequences, roughly a third of them seen once, and the ten largest clones take about 26%. This sample stems from a study of glioma-infiltrating T cells. Whole-study results and caveats: Tissue and blood shared very few CDR3 sequences. Above-expected tissue-blood divergence occurred in all gliomas, most in low-grade ones.

This CDR3 has 15 amino acids. The germline V and J ends were trimmed by 0 bases and 7 bases, with 17 bases remaining between them. Germline loops: CDR1 SGHNT, CDR2 YYREEE (reference sequence). The chain combines TRBV5-4 with TRBJ2-7; D may be TRBD1 or TRBD2 (5 bases each). Sequencing was performed on glioma tissue, nonneoplastic brain tissue, or PBMCs (not recorded which). This sequence was found in a human donor with low-grade glioma or glioblastoma, undergoing nonglioma brain surgery, or in good health (not recorded which). The CDR3 DNA reads TGTGCCAGCAGCTTGGGTGGGGGAGCCTACAATGAGCAGTACTTC. The encoded protein is CASSLGGGAYNEQYF. Together with reference TRBV5-4 and TRBJ2-7, the CDR3 gives the full variable domain: ETGVTQSPTHLIKTRGQQVTLRCSSQSGHNTVSWYQQALGQGPQFIFQYYREEENGRGNFPPRFSGLQFPNYSSELNVNALELDDSALYLCASSLGGGAYNEQYFGPGTRLTVT.